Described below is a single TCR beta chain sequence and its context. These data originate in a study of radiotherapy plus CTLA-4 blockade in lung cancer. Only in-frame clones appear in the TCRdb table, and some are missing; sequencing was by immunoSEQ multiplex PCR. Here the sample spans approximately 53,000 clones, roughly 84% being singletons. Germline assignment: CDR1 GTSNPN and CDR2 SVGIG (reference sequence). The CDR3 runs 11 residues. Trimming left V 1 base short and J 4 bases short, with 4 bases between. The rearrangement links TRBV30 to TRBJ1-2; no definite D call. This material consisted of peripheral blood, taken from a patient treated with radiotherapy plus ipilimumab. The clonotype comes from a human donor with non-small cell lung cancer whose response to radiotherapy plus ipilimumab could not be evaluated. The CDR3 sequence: CAWSGAYGYTF. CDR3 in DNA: TGTGCCTGGAGTGGGGCCTATGGCTACACCTTC.